This is a list of T cell receptor beta chains from one sample in a study of cytotoxic CD8 clonotypes in ibrutinib-treated CLL. Sequencing was performed with immunoSEQ multiplex PCR; in TCRdb, only in-frame clones are kept and a portion is missing. The sample consists of 35,000 to 50,000 clones, about 72% of them appearing once. This sample comprised PBMCs, obtained after 12 months of ibrutinib treatment. The receptors shown here come from a human donor with chronic lymphocytic leukemia. The CDR3 runs from the conserved cysteine through the conserved F or W. D genes are given only for firm matches. Size values are once, few and many counts, or a class for expanded clones, and some rows have none.

>TRBJ1-2|TRBV5-1|-|-
TGCGCCAGCAGCTTGGCCTTGTCGAATCAGGGCTACACCTTC
CASSLALSNQGYTF
>TRBJ1-2|TRBV29-1|-|few
TGCAGCACCCTCCAGGGCCTTGGCTACACCTTC
CSTLQGLGYTF
>TRBJ2-2|TRBV5-1|-|-
TGCGCCAGCAGCCCGGGGGGCCAAAACACCGGGGAGCTGTTTTTT
CASSPGGQNTGELFF
>TRBJ1-1|TRBV27|-|-
TGTGCCAGCAGCCTTGGTAGAGGCACTGAAGCTTTCTTT
CASSLGRGTEAFF
>TRBJ2-1|TRBV5-1|TRBD2|few
TGCGCCAGCAGCTCCGCGGGGGGAAACGAGCAGTTCTTC
CASSSAGGNEQFF
>TRBJ2-6|TRBV11-2|-|-
TGTGCCAGCAGAACAACAGGGTTCTCTGGGGCCAACGTCCTGACTTTC
CASRTTGFSGANVLTF
>TRBJ2-7|TRBV6-5|-|-
TGTGCCAGCAGTTACGTTCAGGGGCCGACCTACGAGCAGTACTTC
CASSYVQGPTYEQYF
>TRBJ2-5|TRBV28|-|-
TGTGCCAGCATCTCTGGGGGGGGCGGTCAGGAGACCCAGTACTTC
CASISGGGGQETQYF
>TRBJ2-5|TRBV11-2|TRBD2|-
TGTGCCAGCAGCCCGCGGGAGACAACCCTCCAAGAGACCCAGTACTTC
CASSPRETTLQETQYF
>TRBJ1-2|TRBV6-5|-|few
TGTGCCAGTACCAGGGGATTTAGCTATGGCTACACCTTC
CASTRGFSYGYTF
>TRBJ2-7|TRBV27|-|few
TGTGCCAGCAGTTCCAGAGGGGGAGTGGAGCAGTACTTC
CASSSRGGVEQYF
>TRBJ2-7|TRBV6-5|-|-
TGTGCCAGCAGTTATAACAGGGAAATAGGCGAGCAGTACTTC
CASSYNREIGEQYF
>TRBJ2-3|TRBV6-4|-|-
TGTGCCAGCAGTGACTCGACCCTTAGCGGTGCGCAGTATTTT
CASSDSTLSGAQYF
>TRBJ1-1|TRBV7-9|-|-
TGTGCCAGCAGCTTAAACAACATGAACACTGAAGCTTTCTTT
CASSLNNMNTEAFF
>TRBJ2-3|TRBV19|-|-
TGTGCCAGTAGTGTCGGCACAGATACGCAGTATTTT
CASSVGTDTQYF
>TRBJ2-3|TRBV7-8|-|-
TGTGCCAGCAGCTTCACGGGGTCTAGCACAGATACGCAGTATTTT
CASSFTGSSTDTQYF
>TRBJ2-1|TRBV27|TRBD2|few
TGTGCCAGCGCCCTAGCGGGAGCGCACGATGAGCAGTTCTTC
CASALAGAHDEQFF
>TRBJ2-1|TRBV6-5|-|-
TGTGCCAGCAGTTACACGGGGGCCTACAATGAGCAGTTCTTC
CASSYTGAYNEQFF
>TRBJ2-6|TRBV5-6|-|-
TGTGCCAGCAGTCCGCCGGGCTCTGGGGCCAACGTCCTGACTTTC
CASSPPGSGANVLTF
>TRBJ2-5|TRBV18|-|once
TGTGCCAGCTCCCTACGGACGGACCAAGAGACCCAGTACTTC
CASSLRTDQETQYF
>TRBJ1-1|TRBV7-8|-|-
TGTGCCAGCAGCTCCTACCGCGACAGTTCTGCTTTCTTT
CASSSYRDSSAFF
>TRBJ2-7|TRBV21-1|-|few
TGTGCCAGCAGCAAATTTGTGGACGAGCAGTACTTC
CASSKFVDEQYF
>TRBJ2-1|TRBV5-4|TRBD2|once
TGTGCCAGCAGCCCCCCAGGACTAGCGGGAGGTTATGACTCCTACAATGAGCAGTTCTTC
CASSPPGLAGGYDSYNEQFF
>TRBJ1-4|TRBV28|-|-
TGTGCCAGCAGTTCTCAGATTGAAAAACTGTTTTTT
CASSSQIEKLFF
>TRBJ2-3|TRBV19|TRBD2|few
TGTGCCAGTAGTATTGCTAGCGGTGCTAGCACAGATACGCAGTATTTT
CASSIASGASTDTQYF
>TRBJ2-7|TRBV6-1|TRBD2|once
TGTGCCAGCAGTGAAGTGGCGGGAGGAGGATACGAGCAGTACTTC
CASSEVAGGGYEQYF
>TRBJ2-1|TRBV11-2|TRBD2|-
TGTGCCAGCAGCCCCCTGTGGGAGCACGGGAGGGCCTACAATGAGCAGTTCTTC
CASSPLWEHGRAYNEQFF
>TRBJ1-2|TRBV15|-|few
TGTGCCACCAGCAATCTGAACATTAACTATGGCTACACCTTC
CATSNLNINYGYTF
>TRBJ2-1|TRBV18|TRBD2|once
TGTGCCAGCTCTCCCCGGGAGGCTAGCTGGGTCGATGAGCAGTTCTTC
CASSPREASWVDEQFF
>TRBJ2-1|TRBV9|-|few
TGTGCCAGCAGCGTAGGAGGGGATGAGCAGTTCTTC
CASSVGGDEQFF
>TRBJ2-1|TRBV7-2|-|-
TGTGCCAGCAGCCCGCGGAAGACAGGCCTCAGACCTAATGAGCAGTTCTTC
CASSPRKTGLRPNEQFF
>TRBJ2-1|TRBV14|TRBD1|-
TGTGCCAGCAGCCAGGGGACAGTCGCTGAGCAGTTCTTC
CASSQGTVAEQFF
>TRBJ1-1|TRBV30|-|-
TGTGCCTGGAGTAACAGGGCCCTCAGGACTGAAGCTTTCTTT
CAWSNRALRTEAFF
>TRBJ1-2|TRBV6-6|-|-
TGTGCCAGCACCGAGATAGGCTCAGGCTACACCTTC
CASTEIGSGYTF
>TRBJ1-5|TRBV15|-|-
TGTGCCACCAGCGACCCGCGGGTGGGCAATCAGCCCCAGCATTTT
CATSDPRVGNQPQHF
>TRBJ1-2|TRBV9|-|-
TGTGCCAGCAGCGTAGAGTCCCGGCCCTCTGATGGCTACACCTTC
CASSVESRPSDGYTF
>TRBJ1-1|TRBV7-2|-|-
TGTGCCAGCAGCTTGGCGAAAATTGGGACTGAAGCTTTCTTT
CASSLAKIGTEAFF
>TRBJ2-1|TRBV11-3|-|-
TGTGCCAGCAGCTTAGACATCGGCGGGGAGGAGCAGTTCTTC
CASSLDIGGEEQFF
>TRBJ2-1|TRBV18|TRBD2|once
TGTGCCAGCTCACGTGCGGGAGGGCAAAATGAGCAGTTCTTC
CASSRAGGQNEQFF
>TRBJ2-7|TRBV7-6|-|-
TGTGCCAGCAGCCCGGGGACGGGATCCTACGAGCAGTACTTC
CASSPGTGSYEQYF
>TRBJ2-3|TRBV10-1|-|-
TGCGCCAGCAGTGAGTTACTAACTACTAGCACAGATACGCAGTATTTT
CASSELLTTSTDTQYF
>TRBJ1-5|TRBV9|-|-
TGTGCCAGCAGCGTAGGGGCCCGGGAAGGGCAGCCCCAGCATTTT
CASSVGAREGQPQHF
>TRBJ2-1|TRBV6-5|TRBD2|-
TGTGCCAGCAGCCTCCCCGGGACTAGCGTCAATGAGCAGTTCTTC
CASSLPGTSVNEQFF
>TRBJ1-2|TRBV5-4|-|few
TGTGCCAGCAGCCTGGCGGGGGTCCATGGCTACACCTTC
CASSLAGVHGYTF
>TRBJ2-5|TRBV5-1|TRBD1|-
TGCGCCAGCAGCAATTCCAGGACAGGGGGAATAGAGACCCAGTACTTC
CASSNSRTGGIETQYF
>TRBJ1-5|TRBV14|-|-
TGTGCCAGCAGCCAAGGAGGGGGTAGCAATCAGCCCCAGCATTTT
CASSQGGGSNQPQHF
>TRBJ1-2|TRBV30|-|few
TGTGCCTGGTCCGGGACAAGCTATGGCTACACCTTC
CAWSGTSYGYTF
>TRBJ2-7|TRBV11-2|-|few
TGTGCCAGCAGCACCTATCGGATGACAGCCTACGAGCAGTACTTC
CASSTYRMTAYEQYF
>TRBJ2-3|TRBV9|-|-
TGTGCCAGCAGCGTAGAGGTGGGAGTTGGTGATACGCAGTATTTT
CASSVEVGVGDTQYF
>TRBJ2-1|TRBV11-3|-|-
TGTGCCAGCAGCTTAGATCCCCTGCCCCAGTCAGAGCAGTTCTTC
CASSLDPLPQSEQFF
>TRBJ1-1|TRBV4-1|-|-
TGCGCCAGCAGCCAAGCGGGAACCCAGCTTTTCTTT
CASSQAGTQLFF
>TRBJ2-7|TRBV14|TRBD1|-
TGTGCCAGCAGCCAAACCGGGACAGGGCGCGCTGAGCAGTACTTC
CASSQTGTGRAEQYF
>TRBJ1-3|TRBV30|-|-
TGTGCCTGGAGACAAACCATGGGGTTAGGAAACACCATATATTTT
CAWRQTMGLGNTIYF
>TRBJ1-2|TRBV5-4|-|-
TGTGCCAGCAGTGACCGCTATGGCTACACCTTC
CASSDRYGYTF
>TRBJ2-5|TRBV7-3|-|once
TGTGCCAGCAGCTTAATGGGAAACAAAGGGGAGACCCAGTACTTC
CASSLMGNKGETQYF
>TRBJ1-2|TRBV7-2|TRBD1|few
TGTGCCAGCAGTTTAAACAGGGGACGAGATGGCTACACCTTC
CASSLNRGRDGYTF
>TRBJ2-1|TRBV29-1|-|-
TGCAGCGTTGAGAGGGGACCAGGGCTACGATACAATGAGCAGTTCTTC
CSVERGPGLRYNEQFF
>TRBJ1-4|TRBV6-1|-|-
TGTGCCAGCAGCCTCTCGGGGGGCACTAATGAAAAACTGTTTTTT
CASSLSGGTNEKLFF
>TRBJ2-3|TRBV2|-|-
TGTGCCAGCAGTGATCCCGGGAGAGGGGATACGCAGTATTTT
CASSDPGRGDTQYF